The entry below describes one T cell receptor (beta chain). In germline, CDR1 is MNHEY, CDR2 SVGEGT. This CDR3 spans 14 amino acids. V dropped 2 bases and J dropped 7 bases, with 14 bases sitting between them. The data are from a study of blood T cell repertoires in COVID-19. About the research overall: There were acute and convalescent COVID-19 samples, and they came from the United States, Italy and Spain. Sources were T cells, B-cell-depleted T cells, or PBMCs; the material itself was cDNA or gDNA.

As originally analysed: Estimated nucleated cell counts came from reference gene primer amplification. The repertoire was sequenced with immunoSEQ multiplex PCR; TCRdb's copy has only in-frame clones and lacks some. The V and J calls and clone size were taken over from that table, and D and trimming were inferred from the DNA. This table has around 210,000 clones, roughly four fifths appearing once. Seattle's enrolled individuals joined amid active infection and were then monitored longitudinally. This TCR came from a woman older than 75 with COVID-19, enrolled during active disease. The chain combines TRBV6-2 or TRBV6-3 with TRBJ1-2, with D maybe TRBD1 (5 bases). Material for sequencing was peripheral blood. The chain's CDR3 is CASSYSGGNSGYTF. CDR3 sequence (DNA): TGTGCCAGCAGTTACAGCGGGGGAAATAGTGGCTACACCTTC.